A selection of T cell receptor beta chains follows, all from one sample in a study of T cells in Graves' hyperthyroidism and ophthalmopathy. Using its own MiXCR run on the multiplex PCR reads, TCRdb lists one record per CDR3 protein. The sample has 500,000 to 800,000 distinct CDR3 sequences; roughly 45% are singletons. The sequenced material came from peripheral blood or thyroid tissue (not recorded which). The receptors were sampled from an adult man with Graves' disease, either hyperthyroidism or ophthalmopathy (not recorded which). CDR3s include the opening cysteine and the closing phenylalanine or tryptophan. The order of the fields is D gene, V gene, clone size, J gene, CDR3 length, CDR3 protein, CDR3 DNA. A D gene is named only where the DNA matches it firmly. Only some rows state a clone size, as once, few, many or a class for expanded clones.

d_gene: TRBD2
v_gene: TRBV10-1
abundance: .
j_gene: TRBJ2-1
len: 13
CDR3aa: CASSELAGGKQFF
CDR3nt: TGCGCCAGCAGTGAACTAGCGGGAGGGAAGCAGTTCTTC

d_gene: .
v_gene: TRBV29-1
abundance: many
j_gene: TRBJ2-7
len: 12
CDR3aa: CSVVGGRYEQYF
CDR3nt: TGCAGCGTTGTAGGGGGGCGCTACGAGCAGTACTTC

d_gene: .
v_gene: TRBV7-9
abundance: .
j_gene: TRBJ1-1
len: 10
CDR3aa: CASSLNRAFF
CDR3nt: TGTGCCAGCAGTTTGAATAGGGCTTTCTTT

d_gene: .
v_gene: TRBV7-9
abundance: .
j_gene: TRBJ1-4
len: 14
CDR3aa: CASSLSGTTEKLFF
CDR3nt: TGTGCCAGCAGCTTATCAGGGACTACCGAAAAACTGTTTTTT

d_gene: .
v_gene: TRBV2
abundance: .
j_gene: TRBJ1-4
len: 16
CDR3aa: CASSESSGGGNEKLFF
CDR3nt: TGTGCCAGCAGTGAAAGTAGTGGAGGGGGTAATGAAAAACTGTTTTTT

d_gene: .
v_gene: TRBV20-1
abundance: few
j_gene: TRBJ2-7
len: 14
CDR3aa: CSAKWGADSYEQYF
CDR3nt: TGCAGTGCTAAATGGGGGGCAGACTCCTACGAGCAGTACTTC

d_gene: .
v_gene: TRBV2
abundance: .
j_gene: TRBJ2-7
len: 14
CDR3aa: CASSSPPKSYEQYF
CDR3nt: TGTGCCAGCAGTTCCCCCCCAAAGAGCTACGAGCAGTACTTC

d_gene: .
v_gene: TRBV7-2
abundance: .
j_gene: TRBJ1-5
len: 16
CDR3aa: CASSSLLGQRNQPQHF
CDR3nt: TGTGCCAGCAGCTCATTACTGGGACAACGCAATCAGCCCCAGCATTTT

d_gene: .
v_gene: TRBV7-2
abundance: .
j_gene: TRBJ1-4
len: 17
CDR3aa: CASSQEGVGSRNEKLFF
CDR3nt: TGTGCCAGCAGCCAAGAAGGGGTGGGGAGTCGTAATGAAAAACTGTTTTTT

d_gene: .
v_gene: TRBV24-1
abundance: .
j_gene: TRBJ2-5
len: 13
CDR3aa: CATRGGSPETQYF
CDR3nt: TGTGCCACCAGAGGGGGGTCCCCAGAGACCCAGTACTTC

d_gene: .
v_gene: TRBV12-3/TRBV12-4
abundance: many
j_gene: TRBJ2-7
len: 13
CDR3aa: CASSSSHFHEQYF
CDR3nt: TGTGCCAGCAGTTCGTCCCATTTCCACGAGCAGTACTTC

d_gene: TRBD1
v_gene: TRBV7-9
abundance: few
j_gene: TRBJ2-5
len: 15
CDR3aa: CASRKDRGPRETQYF
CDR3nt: TGTGCCAGCAGAAAGGACAGGGGTCCGAGAGAGACCCAGTACTTC

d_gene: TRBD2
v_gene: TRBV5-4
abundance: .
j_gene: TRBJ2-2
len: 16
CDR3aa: CASSLAGASTTGELFF
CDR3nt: TGTGCCAGCAGCCTAGCGGGAGCGTCGACCACCGGGGAGCTGTTTTTT

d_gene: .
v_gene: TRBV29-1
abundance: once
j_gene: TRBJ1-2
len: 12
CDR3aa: CSVSTDPNGYTF
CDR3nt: TGCAGCGTATCGACCGACCCCAATGGCTACACCTTC

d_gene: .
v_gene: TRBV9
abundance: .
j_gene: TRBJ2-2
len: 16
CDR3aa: CASSVKGRAVTGELFF
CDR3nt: TGTGCCAGCAGCGTAAAGGGTAGGGCCGTCACCGGGGAGCTGTTTTTT

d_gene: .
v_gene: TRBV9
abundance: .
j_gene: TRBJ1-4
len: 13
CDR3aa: CASSISGDEKLFF
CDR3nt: TGTGCCAGCAGCATATCAGGGGATGAAAAACTGTTTTTT

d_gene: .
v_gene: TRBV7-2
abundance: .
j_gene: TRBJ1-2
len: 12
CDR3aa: CAWSARGAGYTF
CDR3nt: TGTGCCTGGAGTGCGAGAGGTGCGGGCTACACCTTC

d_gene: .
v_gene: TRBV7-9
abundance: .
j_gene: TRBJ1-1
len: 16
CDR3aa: CASSLAGGGPITEAFF
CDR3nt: TGTGCCAGCAGCTTAGCAGGGGGAGGTCCGATCACTGAAGCTTTCTTT

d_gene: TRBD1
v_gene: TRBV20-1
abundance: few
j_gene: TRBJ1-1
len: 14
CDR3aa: CSASLSRGRTEAFF
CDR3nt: TGCAGTGCTAGCCTCTCCAGGGGGCGGACTGAAGCTTTCTTT

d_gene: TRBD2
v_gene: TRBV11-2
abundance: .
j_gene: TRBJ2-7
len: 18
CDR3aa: CASSELAGGLGSSYEQYF
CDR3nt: TGTGCCAGCAGCGAACTAGCGGGTGGACTAGGATCTTCCTACGAGCAGTACTTC

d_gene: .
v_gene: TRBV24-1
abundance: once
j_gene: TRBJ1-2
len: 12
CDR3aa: CATADGYYGYTF
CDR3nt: TGTGCCACCGCGGACGGATACTATGGCTACACCTTC

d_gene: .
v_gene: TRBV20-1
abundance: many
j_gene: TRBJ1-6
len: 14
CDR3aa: CSAREGPRVSPLHF
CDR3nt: TGCAGTGCTAGAGAGGGCCCACGAGTTTCACCCCTCCACTTT

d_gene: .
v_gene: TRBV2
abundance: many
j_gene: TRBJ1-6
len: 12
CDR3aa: CASRAYNSPLHF
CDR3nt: TGTGCCAGCAGGGCTTATAATTCACCCCTCCACTTT

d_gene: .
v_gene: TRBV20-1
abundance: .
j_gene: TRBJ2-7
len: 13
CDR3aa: CSATLDSSYEQYF
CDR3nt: TGCAGTGCGACTCTGGACAGCTCCTACGAGCAGTACTTC

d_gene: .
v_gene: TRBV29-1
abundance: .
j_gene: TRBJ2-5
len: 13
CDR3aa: CSVEGDEGETQYF
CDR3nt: TGCAGCGTTGAAGGGGACGAGGGAGAGACCCAGTACTTC

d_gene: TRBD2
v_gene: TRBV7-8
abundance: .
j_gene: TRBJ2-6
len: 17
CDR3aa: CASSPIGGGAGANVLTF
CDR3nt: TGTGCCAGCAGTCCCATCGGTGGGGGGGCTGGGGCCAACGTCCTGACTTTC

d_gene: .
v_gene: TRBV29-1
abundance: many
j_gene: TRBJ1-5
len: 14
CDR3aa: CSSPACSLNQPQHF
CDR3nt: TGCAGTTCCCCAGCTTGCAGCCTCAATCAGCCCCAGCATTTT

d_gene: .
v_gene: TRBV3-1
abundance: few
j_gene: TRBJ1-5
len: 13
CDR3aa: CASSQEVSQPQHF
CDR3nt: TGTGCCAGCAGCCAAGAAGTGTCTCAGCCCCAGCATTTT

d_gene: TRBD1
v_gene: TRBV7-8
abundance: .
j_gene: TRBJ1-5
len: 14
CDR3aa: CARDPRGANQPQHF
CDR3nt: TGTGCTAGAGATCCCAGGGGGGCGAATCAGCCCCAGCATTTT

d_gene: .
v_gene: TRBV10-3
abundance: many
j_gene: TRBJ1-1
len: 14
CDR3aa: CAIMGGRGNTEAFF
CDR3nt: TGTGCCATCATGGGGGGGAGGGGAAACACTGAAGCTTTCTTT

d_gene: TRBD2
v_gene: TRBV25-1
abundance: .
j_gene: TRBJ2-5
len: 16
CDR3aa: CASSTSTSGDQETQYF
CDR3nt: TGTGCCAGCAGTACATCGACTAGCGGGGACCAAGAGACCCAGTACTTC

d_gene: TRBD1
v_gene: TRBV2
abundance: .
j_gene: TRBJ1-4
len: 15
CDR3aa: CAISYGQGAGEKLFF
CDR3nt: TGTGCCATCAGTTACGGACAGGGGGCTGGTGAAAAACTGTTTTTT

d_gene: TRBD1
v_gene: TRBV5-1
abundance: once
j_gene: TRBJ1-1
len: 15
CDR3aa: CASSLDRASNTEALF
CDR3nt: TGCGCCAGCAGCCTGGACAGGGCCTCGAACACTGAAGCTTTGTTT